These 10 T cell receptor beta chains were sequenced from one sample in a study of siplizumab effects on memory and regulatory T cells (dated by TCRdb to the late 2010s). The method was the immunoSEQ multiplex PCR assay. TCRdb's version of the immuneACCESS table is confined to in-frame rearrangements and falls short of the full clone set. An unresolved V gene accounts for under half of the shortfall where checked; the remainder is of unknown origin. The sample includes some 120,000 clones, with about 95% observed a single time. The leading ten clones occupy 1.5% to 2% of the sample. Sequencing input: non-Treg CD4+ T cells sorted from blood. The label giving this sample's cell subset or site can be read as: FACS-sorted unstimulated CD4+ non-regulatory T cells. These receptors were taken from a human donor in good health.

This chain connects TRBV14 to TRBJ1-3; no clear D. V was clipped by 4 bases and J by 0 bases, with 7 bases between them. The CDR3 consists of 14 residues. CDR1 is SGHDN and CDR2 is FVKESK in the germline V gene. The CDR3 coding sequence is TGTGCCAGCAGCCCTAGTGACTCTGGAAACACCATATATTTT. Amino acids: CASSPSDSGNTIYF. Full variable domain (outside the CDR3, taken from reference TRBV14 and TRBJ1-3): EAGVTQFPSHSVIEKGQTVTLRCDPISGHDNLYWYRRVMGKEIKFLLHFVKESKQDESGMPNNRFLAERTGGTYSTLKVQPAELEDSGVYFCASSPSDSGNTIYFGEGSWLTVV.

V is TRBV9 and J is TRBJ2-3, with a possible D match to TRBD2 (6 bases). This CDR3 has 15 amino acids. Germline V gives CDR1 SGDLS, CDR2 YYNGEE. Trimming cost V 6 bases and J 0 bases, with 14 bases left between them. CDR3 in amino acids: CASTFERVSTDTQYF. Here the CDR3 DNA reads TGTGCCAGCACTTTCGAGCGGGTTAGCACAGATACGCAGTATTTT.

V usage is TRBV6-1 and J usage is TRBJ1-4; unclear D gene. Trimming left V 3 bases short and J 8 bases short, with 13 bases between. The CDR3 is 14 amino acids. Germline CDR1 reads MNHNS; CDR2 reads SASEGT. CDR3: CASSEEWMGEKLFF. In DNA form, the CDR3 reads TGTGCCAGCAGTGAGGAATGGATGGGAGAAAAACTGTTTTTT.

The gene calls are TRBV19 and TRBJ1-1; a weak D match, TRBD1 (5 bases). V was cut by 1 base and J by 4 bases, with 10 bases left in between. This CDR3 has 14 amino acids. Germline lookup yields CDR1 LNHDA and CDR2 SQIVND (reference sequence). CDR3 bases: TGTGCCAGTAGTATAGTTGGGGGAAGCACTGAAGCTTTCTTT. This codes for CASSIVGGSTEAFF.

The chain couples TRBV5-1 to TRBJ2-3; TRBD1 matches at 10 bases. The CDR3 totals 16 residues. Germline V gives CDR1 SGHRS, CDR2 YFSETQ. V gave up 2 bases and J gave up 4 bases; unmatched junction bases: 7. DNA of the CDR3: TGCGCCAGCAGCTTAGTAGGGACAGGGGCGGCAGATACGCAGTATTTT. Translated, it gives CASSLVGTGAADTQYF.

The V call is TRBV6-5, the J call TRBJ1-1; 10 bases line up with TRBD1. The V gene's germline CDR1 is MNHEY and CDR2 SVGAGI. The CDR3 length is 15 residues. After removal of 0 bases from V and 6 bases from J, the junction contained 4 bases not matched to a gene. The CDR3 reads CASSYSTGGLSEAFF. The DNA of the CDR3 is TGTGCCAGCAGTTACTCGACAGGGGGCCTTTCTGAAGCTTTCTTT.

The CDR3 protein is CASSVGSMDQPQHF. The CDR3, as DNA: TGTGCCAGCAGCGTAGGCTCCATGGATCAGCCCCAGCATTTT. The chain uses TRBV9 and TRBJ1-5; no firm D call. V was trimmed by 0 bases and J by 5 bases, leaving 9 bases between them. There are 14 residues in the CDR3. Germline V gene data show CDR1 as SGDLS and CDR2 as YYNGEE.

The V call is TRBV5-1, the J call TRBJ2-5; TRBD2 aligns across 8 bases. CDR3 length: 18 amino acids. Trimming at V came to 5 bases and at J to 4 bases, leaving 19 bases not matched to a gene. Per germline, CDR1 SGHRS and CDR2 YFSETQ. This chain's CDR3 is CASSSPRLSGGAGETQYF. Here the CDR3 DNA reads TGCGCCAGCAGTAGTCCCCGGCTGTCGGGGGGGGCCGGAGAGACCCAGTACTTC. The variable domain in full, with the rest retrieved from reference TRBV5-1 and TRBJ2-5, is KAGVTQTPRYLIKTRGQQVTLSCSPISGHRSVSWYQQTPGQGLQFLFEYFSETQRNKGNFPGRFSGRQFSNSRSEMNVSTLELGDSALYLCASSSPRLSGGAGETQYFGPGTRLLVL.

The chain recombines TRBV6-5 with TRBJ2-7; tentatively, D is TRBD2 (5 bases). From germline, CDR1 is MNHEY and CDR2 SVGAGI. The V end lost 5 bases, the J end lost 3 bases, and 14 bases lay between the germline ends. The CDR3 consists of 14 residues. As DNA, the CDR3 is TGTGCCAGCAGTCCGGGGATCGCGGACTACGAGCAGTACTTC. Translation gives CASSPGIADYEQYF.

The gene calls are TRBV5-6 and TRBJ2-7; 8 bases are a match to TRBD1. The CDR3 contains 15 residues. Germline CDR1 reads SGHDT; CDR2 reads YYEEEE. The V segment lost 2 bases and the J segment 3 bases; nucleotides outside the gene matches: 7. The CDR3 sequence: CASSFGQGQFYEQYF. The DNA for the CDR3 is TGTGCCAGCAGCTTCGGACAGGGCCAATTCTACGAGCAGTACTTC. The variable domain in full, with the rest retrieved from reference TRBV5-6 and TRBJ2-7, is DAGVTQSPTHLIKTRGQQVTLRCSPKSGHDTVSWYQQALGQGPQFIFQYYEEEERQRGNFPDRFSGHQFPNYSSELNVNALLLGDSALYLCASSFGQGQFYEQYFGPGTRLTVT.